These 14 T cell receptor beta chains originate from one sample sequenced in a study of T cell responses to AZD1222 COVID-19 vaccine. Using immunoSEQ multiplex PCR, the repertoire was profiled, and TCRdb retains in-frame clones only, with some absent. In the table there are under 150,000 clones, about 91% of which are singletons. The sample was peripheral blood, taken 28 days after the second AZD1222 dose. The receptor source for this set is an adult who received the AZD1222 COVID-19 vaccine.

J is TRBJ1-5 and V is TRBV3-1 (or the pseudogene TRBV3-2); 8 nucleotides line up with TRBD1. The germline V gene has CDR1 LGHDT and CDR2 YNNKEL (reference sequence). The CDR3 runs 16 residues. V shed 0 bases, J shed 2 bases, and the junction held 3 bases outside the gene matches. CDR3 in amino acids: CASSQDNRGGNQPQHF. The CDR3 DNA reads as TGTGCCAGCAGCCAAGATAACAGGGGGGGCAATCAGCCCCAGCATTTT.

The genes are TRBV18 and TRBJ2-1; the match to TRBD2 covers 12 bases. This CDR3 has 19 amino acids. In germline, CDR1 is KGHSH, CDR2 LQKENI. Trimming removed 1 base from V and 1 base from J; junction bases left unmatched: 8. The CDR3, as DNA: TGTGCCAGCTCACCACGAGAGGGGGGACTAGCGGGTTCCTACAATGAGCAGTTCTTC. It is translated as CASSPREGGLAGSYNEQFF.

This rearrangement joins TRBV27 to TRBJ1-2; D unclear. The V gene lost 2 bases and the J gene lost 4 bases, with 17 bases spanning the gap. CDR3 length: 16 amino acids. Germline CDR1 MNHEY, CDR2 SMNVEV (reference sequence). The CDR3 DNA sequence: TGTGCCAGCAGTTTAACGTTTAACATATGGGGCTATGGCTACACCTTC. This encodes CASSLTFNIWGYGYTF.

This chain connects TRBV15 to TRBJ1-5, with D tentatively TRBD1 (5 bases). V was shortened by 0 bases and J by 11 bases, with 17 bases between the two germline ends. This CDR3 contains 15 residues. In germline, CDR1 is LNHNV, CDR2 YYDKDF (reference sequence). The CDR3 loop reads CATSRDKGTLGAQHF. DNA for the CDR3: TGTGCCACCAGCAGAGATAAGGGAACCCTAGGGGCCCAGCATTTT.

The V gene is TRBV15, the J gene TRBJ2-5; 8 nucleotides line up with TRBD2. V lost 0 bases and J lost 5; bases outside the gene matches: 5. This CDR3 is 15 amino acids long. The V gene's germline CDR1 is LNHNV and CDR2 YYDKDF (reference sequence). CDR3 region: CATSREGTSSETQYF. CDR3 DNA: TGTGCCACCAGCAGAGAGGGGACTAGTTCGGAGACCCAGTACTTC.

This chain uses TRBV12-3 or TRBV12-4 with TRBJ1-1; no clear D. The CDR3 consists of 13 residues. Between the trimmed V and J ends, which lost 3 bases and 7 bases, there was a span of 12 bases. The DNA of the CDR3 is TGTGCCAGCAGTTTTGGCGAGAGGATTGAAGCTTTCTTT. Encoded protein: CASSFGERIEAFF.

The rearrangement uses TRBV4-2 and TRBJ2-2; no clear D. Looked up from germline, CDR1 is LGHNA and CDR2 is YNFKEQ. Trimming took off 0 bases at V and 4 bases at J, with 9 bases between the two ends. CDR3 length: 15 residues. DNA of the CDR3: TGTGCCAGCAGCCAAGAATCCACAGTCACCGGGGAGCTGTTTTTT. It codes for CASSQESTVTGELFF.

The V call is TRBV12-3 or TRBV12-4, the J call TRBJ1-1; D not certain. V lost 7 bases to trimming and J lost 3 bases, with 6 bases between them. This CDR3 has 11 residues. The CDR3 sequence: CASNGDTEAFF. DNA of the CDR3: TGTGCCAGCAACGGGGACACTGAAGCTTTCTTT.

The genes are TRBV4-1 and TRBJ1-5, with D perhaps matching TRBD1 (5 bases). The germline CDR1 and CDR2 sequences are MGHRA and YSYEKL. The CDR3 totals 19 residues. Trimming left V 0 bases short and J 0 bases short, with 18 bases between. In DNA, the CDR3 is TGCGCCAGCAGCCAAGAGGGGGTACTCGCAGCCTATAGCAATCAGCCCCAGCATTTT. Its translation: CASSQEGVLAAYSNQPQHF.

The rearrangement links TRBV29-1 to TRBJ1-3, with a tentative D call TRBD1 (5 bases). CDR1 is SQVTM and CDR2 is ANQGSEA in the germline V gene. There are 13 residues in the CDR3. Trimming pared 7 bases from V and 0 bases from J, leaving 10 bases between. The CDR3 loop reads CSAGGGSGNTIYF. The CDR3 region has the DNA TGCAGCGCTGGGGGGGGCTCTGGAAACACCATATATTTT. The entire variable domain, with the rest obtained from reference TRBV29-1 and TRBJ1-3, is as follows: SAVISQKPSRDICQRGTSLTIQCQVDSQVTMMFWYRQQPGQSLTLIATANQGSEATYESGFVIDKFPISRPNLTFSTLTVSNMSPEDSSIYLCSAGGGSGNTIYFGEGSWLTVV.

This clone was observed a single time. V is TRBV18 and J is TRBJ2-1; D remains unclear. This CDR3 contains 16 residues. The germline V gene encodes CDR1 KGHSH and CDR2 LQKENI. Deletions cut 0 bases from V and 4 bases from J, with 13 bases between. CDR3 region: CASSPPEGIHYNEQFF. In DNA form, the CDR3 reads TGTGCCAGCTCACCACCGGAAGGGATCCATTACAATGAGCAGTTCTTC.

V usage is TRBV4-3 and J usage is TRBJ1-2; the D gene is possibly TRBD1 (5 bases). The CDR3 totals 14 residues. V lost 0 bases to trimming and J lost 3 bases, with 8 bases between them. Looked up from germline, CDR1 is LGHNA and CDR2 is YSLEER. The CDR3 region is CASSQEGRDYGYTF. The CDR3 coding sequence is TGCGCCAGCAGCCAAGAAGGCAGGGACTATGGCTACACCTTC.

The chain joins TRBV28 to TRBJ2-5, with a tentative D call TRBD2 (6 bases). The length of the CDR3 is 14 residues. CDR1 and CDR2 (germline): MDHEN, SYDVKM. V lost 2 bases to trimming and J lost 5 bases, with 12 bases between them. The CDR3 here is CASSLGGVGETQYF. The CDR3 DNA reads TGTGCCAGCAGTTTAGGAGGGGTGGGGGAGACCCAGTACTTC.

This clone has a handful of counts. V usage is TRBV2 and J usage is TRBJ2-1; D ambiguous. Germline CDR1 and CDR2: SNHLY and FYNNEI. V lost 4 bases, J lost 6 bases, and 7 bases lay in between. CDR3 length: 12 residues. CDR3 loop: CASSGQINEQFF. The CDR3 region has the DNA TGTGCCAGCAGTGGACAAATCAATGAGCAGTTCTTC. Full variable domain (rest looked up from reference TRBV2 and TRBJ2-1): EPEVTQTPSHQVTQMGQEVILRCVPISNHLYFYWYRQILGQKVEFLVSFYNNEISEKSEIFDDQFSVERPDGSNFTLKIRSTKLEDSAMYFCASSGQINEQFFGPGTRLTVL.